This T cell receptor beta chain was sequenced for a study of OX40 agonist ivuxolimab in advanced cancers. Study at large: Three patients, one with hepatocellular carcinoma and two with cutaneous melanoma, achieved partial responses.

A note on this clone: What it binds is unknown.

Study-level results: Relative to CD4+, CD8+ T cells held more expanded clones on average. Antigen specificity remained undetermined for the expanded peripheral T cells.

V was pared by 7 bases and J by 0 bases, with 10 bases between. Germline values: CDR1 LNHDA, CDR2 SQIVND (reference sequence). The CDR3 totals 15 residues. Profiling relied on immunoSEQ multiplex PCR, and the TCRdb table lists in-frame clones only, not all of them. The table records under 45,000 clones, 81% of them present only once. The material was CD4+ or CD8+ T cells sorted from blood, obtained in a trial of the OX40 agonist ivuxolimab. This chain joins TRBV19 and TRBJ2-6; perhaps TRBD1 as D (6 bases). This receptor was taken from an adult with an advanced solid tumor such as melanoma, head and neck, liver or kidney cancer. The CDR3 reads CASMTGPSGANVLTF. DNA of the CDR3: TGTGCCAGTATGACAGGACCCTCTGGGGCCAACGTCCTGACTTTC.